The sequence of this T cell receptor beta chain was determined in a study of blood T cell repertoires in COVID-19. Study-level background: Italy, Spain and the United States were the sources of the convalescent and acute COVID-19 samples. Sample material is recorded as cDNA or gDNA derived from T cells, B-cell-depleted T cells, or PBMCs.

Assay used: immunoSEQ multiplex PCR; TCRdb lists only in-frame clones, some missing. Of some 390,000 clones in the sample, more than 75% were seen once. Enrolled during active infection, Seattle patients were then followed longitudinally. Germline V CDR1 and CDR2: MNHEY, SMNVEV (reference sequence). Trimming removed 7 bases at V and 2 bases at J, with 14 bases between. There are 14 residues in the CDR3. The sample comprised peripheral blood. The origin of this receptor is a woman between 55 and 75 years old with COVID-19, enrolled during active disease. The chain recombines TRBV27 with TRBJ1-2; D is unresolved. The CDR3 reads CASTPLPVNYGYTF. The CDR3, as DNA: TGTGCCAGCACTCCCCTCCCCGTAAACTATGGCTACACCTTC.